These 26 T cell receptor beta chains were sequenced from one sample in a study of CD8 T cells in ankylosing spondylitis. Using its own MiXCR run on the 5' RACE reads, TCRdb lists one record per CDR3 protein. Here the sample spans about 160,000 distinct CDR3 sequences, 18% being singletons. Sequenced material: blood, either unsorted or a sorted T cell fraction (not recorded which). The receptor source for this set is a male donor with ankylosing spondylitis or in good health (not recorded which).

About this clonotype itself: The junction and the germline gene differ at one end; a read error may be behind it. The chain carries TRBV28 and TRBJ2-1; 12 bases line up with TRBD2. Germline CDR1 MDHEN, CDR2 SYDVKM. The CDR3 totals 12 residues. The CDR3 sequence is CASSLRLAGVYF. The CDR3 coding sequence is TGTGCCAGCAGTTTAAGACTAGCGGGAGTTTATTTC. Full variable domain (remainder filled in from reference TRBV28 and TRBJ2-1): DVKVTQSSRYLVKRTGEKVFLECVQDMDHENMFWYRQDPGLGLRLIYFSYDVKMKEKGDIPEGYSVSREKKERFSLILESASTNQTSMYLCASSLRLAGVYFGPGTRLTVL.

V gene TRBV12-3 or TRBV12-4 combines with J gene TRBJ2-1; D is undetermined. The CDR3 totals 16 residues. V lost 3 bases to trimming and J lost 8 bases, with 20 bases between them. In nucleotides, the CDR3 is TGTGCCAGCAGTTTGTCGCAGGTGACTTTAGAGGATGAGCAGTTCTTC. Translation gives CASSLSQVTLEDEQFF.

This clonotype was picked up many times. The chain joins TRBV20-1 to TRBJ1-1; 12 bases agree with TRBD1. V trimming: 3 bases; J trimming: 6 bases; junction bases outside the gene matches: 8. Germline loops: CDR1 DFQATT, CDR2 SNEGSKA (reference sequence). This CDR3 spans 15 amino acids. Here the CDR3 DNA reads TGCAGTGCTAGTCCTCCGGGACAGGGGGCCGCTGAAGCTTTCTTT. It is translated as CSASPPGQGAAEAFF.

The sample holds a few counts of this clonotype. Written as DNA, the CDR3 is TGTGCCAGCAGTTACCTCGGAAGAGGGTACGAGCAGTACTTC. Protein sequence: CASSYLGRGYEQYF. The chain couples TRBV6-5 to TRBJ2-7, with a weak D call TRBD2 (5 bases). V was pared by 2 bases and J by 4 bases, with 12 bases between. In germline, CDR1 is MNHEY, CDR2 SVGAGI. The CDR3 is 14 amino acids.

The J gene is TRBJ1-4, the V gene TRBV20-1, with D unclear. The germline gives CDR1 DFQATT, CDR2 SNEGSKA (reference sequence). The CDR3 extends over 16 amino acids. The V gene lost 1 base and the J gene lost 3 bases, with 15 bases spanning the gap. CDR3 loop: CSARAEPRAANEKLFF. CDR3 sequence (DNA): TGCAGTGCTAGAGCCGAACCCCGGGCGGCTAATGAAAAACTGTTTTTT.

The CDR3 region is CAISGQGNEQFF. The CDR3 DNA is TGTGCCATCAGTGGCCAAGGAAATGAGCAGTTCTTC. The chain links TRBV10-3 to TRBJ2-1; D gene unclear. Trimming cost V 4 bases and J 7 bases, with 8 bases left between them. The CDR3 has 12 amino acids. CDR1 ENHRY and CDR2 SYGVKD come from the germline V gene.

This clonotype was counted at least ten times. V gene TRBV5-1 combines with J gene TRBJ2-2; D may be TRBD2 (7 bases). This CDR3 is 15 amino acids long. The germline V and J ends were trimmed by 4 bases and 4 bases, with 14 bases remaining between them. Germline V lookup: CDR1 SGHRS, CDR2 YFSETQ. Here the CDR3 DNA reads TGCGCCAGCAGCACAGGACGGGGGGCCACCGGGGAGCTGTTTTTT. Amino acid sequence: CASSTGRGATGELFF.

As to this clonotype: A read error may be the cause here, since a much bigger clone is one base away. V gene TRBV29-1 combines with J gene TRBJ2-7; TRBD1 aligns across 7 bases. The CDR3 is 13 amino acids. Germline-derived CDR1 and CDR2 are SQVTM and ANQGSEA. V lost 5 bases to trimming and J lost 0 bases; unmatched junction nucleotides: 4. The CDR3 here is CSVSGTDSYEQYF. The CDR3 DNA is TGCAGCGTTTCCGGGACAGACTCCTACGAGCAGTACTTC.

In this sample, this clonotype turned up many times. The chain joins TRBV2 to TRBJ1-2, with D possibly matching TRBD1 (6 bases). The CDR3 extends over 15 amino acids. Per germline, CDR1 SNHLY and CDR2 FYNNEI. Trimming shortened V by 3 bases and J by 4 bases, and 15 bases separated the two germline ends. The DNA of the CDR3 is TGTGCCAGCAGTGAGAGTCAGGGGTGGGGCTATGGCTACACCTTC. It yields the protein CASSESQGWGYGYTF. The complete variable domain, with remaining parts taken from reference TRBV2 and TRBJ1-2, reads EPEVTQTPSHQVTQMGQEVILRCVPISNHLYFYWYRQILGQKVEFLVSFYNNEISEKSEIFDDQFSVERPDGSNFTLKIRSTKLEDSAMYFCASSESQGWGYGYTFGSGTRLTVV.

CDR3 amino acids: CASSRTGVGGYTF. Here the CDR3 DNA reads TGTGCCAGCAGCAGAACAGGGGTAGGGGGCTACACCTTC. J is TRBJ1-2 and V is TRBV9; 7 positions agree with TRBD1. The CDR3 spans 13 residues. Losses at the gene ends were 4 bases for V and 8 bases for J; bases not matched to a gene: 8. Per the germline V gene, CDR1 is SGDLS and CDR2 is YYNGEE.

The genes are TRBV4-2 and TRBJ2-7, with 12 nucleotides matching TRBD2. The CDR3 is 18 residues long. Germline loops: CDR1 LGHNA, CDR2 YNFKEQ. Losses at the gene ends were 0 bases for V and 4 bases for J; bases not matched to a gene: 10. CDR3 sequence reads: CASSQDPDATSGSYEQYF. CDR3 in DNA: TGTGCCAGCAGCCAAGATCCGGATGCGACTAGCGGGAGTTACGAGCAGTACTTC.

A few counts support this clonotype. The CDR3 spells CSARRGAYGYTF. The DNA of the CDR3 is TGCAGCGCTCGAAGGGGGGCCTATGGCTACACCTTC. V and J are TRBV29-1 and TRBJ1-2; possibly TRBD1 for D (6 bases). Germline V lookup: CDR1 SQVTM, CDR2 ANQGSEA. V lost 7 bases and J 4 bases, leaving 13 bases between the germline ends. The CDR3 is 12 residues long. The full variable domain, in which reference TRBV29-1 and TRBJ1-2 provide the parts outside the CDR3, is SAVISQKPSRDICQRGTSLTIQCQVDSQVTMMFWYRQQPGQSLTLIATANQGSEATYESGFVIDKFPISRPNLTFSTLTVSNMSPEDSSIYLCSARRGAYGYTFGSGTRLTVV.

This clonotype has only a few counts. The CDR3 loop is CASSLGDRFSPQHF. The CDR3 DNA sequence: TGTGCCAGCAGTTTGGGGGACAGGTTTTCGCCCCAGCATTTT. V usage is TRBV28 and J usage is TRBJ1-5; the match to TRBD1 covers 8 bases. The CDR3 is 14 residues long. The V gene end was trimmed by 3 bases and the J gene end by 9 bases; junction bases not matched to a gene: 7. Germline V gives CDR1 MDHEN, CDR2 SYDVKM.

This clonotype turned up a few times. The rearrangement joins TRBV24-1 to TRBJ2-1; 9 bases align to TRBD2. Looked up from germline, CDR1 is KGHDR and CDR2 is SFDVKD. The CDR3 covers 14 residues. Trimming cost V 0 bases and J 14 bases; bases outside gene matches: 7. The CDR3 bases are TGTGCCACCAGTGATTTGGTTAGCGGGAGTAAGAAGTTCTTC. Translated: CATSDLVSGSKKFF.

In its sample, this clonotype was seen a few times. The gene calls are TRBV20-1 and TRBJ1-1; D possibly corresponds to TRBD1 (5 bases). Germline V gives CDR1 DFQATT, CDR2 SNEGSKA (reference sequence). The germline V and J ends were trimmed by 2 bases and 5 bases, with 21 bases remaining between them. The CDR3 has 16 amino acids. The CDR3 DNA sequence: TGCAGTGCTAGACCGACCGGTGGAGGGGCTGGGACTGAAGCTTTCTTT. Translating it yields CSARPTGGGAGTEAFF.

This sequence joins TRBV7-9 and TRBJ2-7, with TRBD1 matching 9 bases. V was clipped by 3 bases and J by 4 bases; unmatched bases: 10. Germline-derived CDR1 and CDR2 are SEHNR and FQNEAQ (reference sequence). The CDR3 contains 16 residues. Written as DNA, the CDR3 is TGTGCCAGCAGCTTTTCCGGGACAGGGCAAGGATACGAGCAGTACTTC. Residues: CASSFSGTGQGYEQYF.

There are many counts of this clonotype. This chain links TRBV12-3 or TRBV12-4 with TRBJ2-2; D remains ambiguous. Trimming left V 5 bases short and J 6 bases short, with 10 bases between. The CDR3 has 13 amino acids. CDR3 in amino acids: CASSAAQAGELFF. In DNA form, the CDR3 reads TGTGCCAGCAGTGCTGCCCAGGCCGGGGAGCTGTTTTTT.

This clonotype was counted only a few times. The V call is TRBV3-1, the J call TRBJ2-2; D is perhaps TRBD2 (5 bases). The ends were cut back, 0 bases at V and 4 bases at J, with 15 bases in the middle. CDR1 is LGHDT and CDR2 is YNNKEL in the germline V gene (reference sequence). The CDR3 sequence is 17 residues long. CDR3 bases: TGTGCCAGCAGCCAAGAAGTTCGACTACGGACCACCGGGGAGCTGTTTTTT. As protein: CASSQEVRLRTTGELFF.

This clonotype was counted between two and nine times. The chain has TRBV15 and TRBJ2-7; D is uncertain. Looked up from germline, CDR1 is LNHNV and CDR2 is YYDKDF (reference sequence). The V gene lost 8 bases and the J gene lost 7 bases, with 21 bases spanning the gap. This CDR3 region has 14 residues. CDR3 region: CATGSGFFLGEQYF. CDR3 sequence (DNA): TGTGCCACCGGCTCGGGTTTTTTCCTCGGGGAGCAGTACTTC. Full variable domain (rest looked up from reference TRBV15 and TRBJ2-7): DAMVIQNPRYQVTQFGKPVTLSCSQTLNHNVMYWYQQKSSQAPKLLFHYYDKDFNNEADTPDNFQSRRPNTSFCFLDIRSPGLGDTAMYLCATGSGFFLGEQYFGPGTRLTVT.

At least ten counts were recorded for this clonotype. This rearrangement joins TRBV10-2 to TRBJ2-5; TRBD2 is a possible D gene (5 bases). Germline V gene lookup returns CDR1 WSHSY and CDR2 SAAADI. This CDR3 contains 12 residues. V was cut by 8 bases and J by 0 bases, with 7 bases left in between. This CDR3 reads CASAGDQETQYF. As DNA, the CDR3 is TGCGCCAGCGCCGGGGACCAAGAGACCCAGTACTTC.

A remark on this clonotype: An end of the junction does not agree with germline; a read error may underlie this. CDR3 coding DNA: TGCGCCAGCAGCTTGGGAGTCCCCACTAACTGTGGCTACACCTTC. Translation: CASSLGVPTNCGYTF. The V and J genes are TRBV5-1 and TRBJ1-2, with D unclear. Germline-derived CDR1 and CDR2 are SGHRS and YFSETQ. The CDR3 totals 15 residues.

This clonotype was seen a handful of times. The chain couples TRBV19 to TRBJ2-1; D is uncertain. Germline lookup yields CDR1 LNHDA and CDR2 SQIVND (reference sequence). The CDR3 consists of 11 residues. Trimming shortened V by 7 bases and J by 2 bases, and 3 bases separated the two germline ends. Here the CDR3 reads CASKTYNEQFF. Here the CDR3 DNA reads TGTGCCAGTAAAACCTACAATGAGCAGTTCTTC.

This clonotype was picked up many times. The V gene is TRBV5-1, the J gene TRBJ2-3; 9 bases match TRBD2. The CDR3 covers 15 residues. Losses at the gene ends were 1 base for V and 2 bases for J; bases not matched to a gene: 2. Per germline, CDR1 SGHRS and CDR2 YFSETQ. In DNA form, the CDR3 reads TGCGCCAGCAGCTTGAGACTAGCGGACACAGATACGCAGTATTTT. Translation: CASSLRLADTDTQYF.

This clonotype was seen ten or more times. For the CDR3, the DNA is TGTGCCAGCAGCCGAGGGGACTTGAGTCAGCCCCAGCATTTT. Its protein product is CASSRGDLSQPQHF. The chain has TRBV28 and TRBJ1-5; D may be TRBD1 (5 bases). Germline CDR1 reads MDHEN; CDR2 reads SYDVKM. Between the trimmed V and J ends, which lost 6 bases and 6 bases, there was a span of 15 bases. The length of the CDR3 is 14 residues.

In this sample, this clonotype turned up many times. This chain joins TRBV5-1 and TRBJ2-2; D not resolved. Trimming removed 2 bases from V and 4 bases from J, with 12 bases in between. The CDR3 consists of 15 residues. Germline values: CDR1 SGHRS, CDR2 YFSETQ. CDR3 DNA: TGCGCCAGCAGCTTCCACTCCCTGGGCACCGGGGAGCTGTTTTTT. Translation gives CASSFHSLGTGELFF.

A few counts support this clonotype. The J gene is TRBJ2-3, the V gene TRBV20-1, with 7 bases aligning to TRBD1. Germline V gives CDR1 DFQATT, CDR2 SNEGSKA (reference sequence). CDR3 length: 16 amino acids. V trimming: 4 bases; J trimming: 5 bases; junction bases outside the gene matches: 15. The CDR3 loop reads CSANDRALALQDTQYF. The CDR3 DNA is TGCAGTGCTAATGACAGGGCCTTAGCTCTGCAAGATACGCAGTATTTT.